This T cell receptor (beta chain) was identified during a study of T cells in women clearing cervical HPV infection. At the level of the study: No precancer developed; the control's incident HPV16 infection cleared within 12 months.

The table came from immunoSEQ multiplex PCR; TCRdb's copy has only in-frame clones and leaves some out. Here the sample table reports under 45,000 clones. The specimen was blood buffy coat. The origin of this receptor is a woman between 18 and 70 years old with a cervical HPV16 infection that either progressed to CIN3+ or cleared (not recorded which).

CDR3 DNA, as far as it was read: TGTGCCAGTAGTCTCGACAGGGGATCCTACAATGAG. Translated: CASSLDRGSYNE. The entire CDR3 reads CASSLDRGSYNEQFF. The chain has TRBV19 and TRBJ2-1; TRBD1 matches at 8 bases. The CDR3 extends 3 residues past the end of the read, so its final part is completed from the germline J gene. The length of the CDR3 is 15 residues. The V gene end was trimmed by 5 bases and the J gene end by 1 base; junction bases not matched to a gene: 4. Germline-derived CDR1 and CDR2 are LNHDA and SQIVND (reference sequence).